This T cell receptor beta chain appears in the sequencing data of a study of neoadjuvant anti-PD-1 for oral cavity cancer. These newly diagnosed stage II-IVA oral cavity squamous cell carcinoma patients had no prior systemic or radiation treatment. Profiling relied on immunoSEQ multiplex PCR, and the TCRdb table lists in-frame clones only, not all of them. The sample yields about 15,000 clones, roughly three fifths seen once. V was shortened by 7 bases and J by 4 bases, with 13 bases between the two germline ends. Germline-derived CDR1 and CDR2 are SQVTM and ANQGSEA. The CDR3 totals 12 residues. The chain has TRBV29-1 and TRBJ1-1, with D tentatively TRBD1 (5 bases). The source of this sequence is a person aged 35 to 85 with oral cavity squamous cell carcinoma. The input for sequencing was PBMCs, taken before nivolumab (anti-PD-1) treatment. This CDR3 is CSARDVSTEAFF. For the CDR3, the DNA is TGCAGCGCCCGGGACGTGAGCACTGAAGCTTTCTTT.